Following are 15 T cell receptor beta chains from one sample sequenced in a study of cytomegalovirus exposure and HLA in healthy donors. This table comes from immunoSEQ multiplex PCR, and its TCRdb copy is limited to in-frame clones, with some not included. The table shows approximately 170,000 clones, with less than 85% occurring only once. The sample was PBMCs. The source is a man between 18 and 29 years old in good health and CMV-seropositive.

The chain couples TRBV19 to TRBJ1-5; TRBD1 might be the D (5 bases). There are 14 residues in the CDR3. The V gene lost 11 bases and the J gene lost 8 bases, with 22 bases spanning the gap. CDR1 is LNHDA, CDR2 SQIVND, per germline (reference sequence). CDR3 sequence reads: CAGAESWGGEPQHF. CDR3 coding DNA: TGTGCCGGGGCAGAATCCTGGGGGGGGGAGCCCCAGCATTTT. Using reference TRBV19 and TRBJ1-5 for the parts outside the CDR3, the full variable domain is DGGITQSPKYLFRKEGQNVTLSCEQNLNHDAMYWYRQDPGQGLRLIYYSQIVNDFQKGDIAEGYSVSREKKESFPLTVTSAQKNPTAFYLCAGAESWGGEPQHFGDGTRLSIL.

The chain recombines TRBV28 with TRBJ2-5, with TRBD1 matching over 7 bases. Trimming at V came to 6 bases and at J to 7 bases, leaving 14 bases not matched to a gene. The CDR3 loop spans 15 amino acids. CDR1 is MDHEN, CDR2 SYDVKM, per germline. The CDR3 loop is CASRRQGKNRGTQYF. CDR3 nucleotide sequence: TGTGCCAGCAGGCGACAGGGCAAAAATCGCGGGACCCAGTACTTC.

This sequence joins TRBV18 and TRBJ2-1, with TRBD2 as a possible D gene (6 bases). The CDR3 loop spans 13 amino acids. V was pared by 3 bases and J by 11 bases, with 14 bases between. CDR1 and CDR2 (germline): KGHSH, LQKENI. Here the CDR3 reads CASSPSTGDQQFF. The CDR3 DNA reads TGTGCCAGCTCACCCTCGACGGGAGACCAGCAGTTCTTC.

The CDR3 nucleotides read TGTGCCAGCAGTTCCTCTAGGACCAGGGGGAATGAAAAACTGTTTTTT. Residues: CASSSSRTRGNEKLFF. The chain employs TRBV28 and TRBJ1-4; 7 bases are shared with TRBD1. V was pared by 4 bases and J by 5 bases, with 10 bases of the junction left unmatched. The germline CDR1 and CDR2 sequences are MDHEN and SYDVKM. There are 16 residues in the CDR3.

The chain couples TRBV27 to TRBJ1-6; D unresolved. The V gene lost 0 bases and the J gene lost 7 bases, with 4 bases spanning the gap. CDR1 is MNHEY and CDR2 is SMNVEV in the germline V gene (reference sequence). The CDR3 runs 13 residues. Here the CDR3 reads CASSLSRNSPLHF. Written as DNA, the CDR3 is TGTGCCAGCAGTTTATCCCGGAATTCACCCCTCCACTTT.

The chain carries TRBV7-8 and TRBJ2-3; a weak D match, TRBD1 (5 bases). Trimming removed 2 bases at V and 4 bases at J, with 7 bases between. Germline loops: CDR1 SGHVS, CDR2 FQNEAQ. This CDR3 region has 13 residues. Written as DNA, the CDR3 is TGTGCCAGCAGCTTACTCAGGGCAGATACGCAGTATTTT. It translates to CASSLLRADTQYF.

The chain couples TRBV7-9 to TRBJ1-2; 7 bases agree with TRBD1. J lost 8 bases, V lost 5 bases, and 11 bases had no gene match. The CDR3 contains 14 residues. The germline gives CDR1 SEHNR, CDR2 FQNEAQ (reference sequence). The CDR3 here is CASSVEDRRRGYTF. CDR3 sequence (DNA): TGTGCCAGCAGCGTAGAGGACAGGAGACGAGGCTACACCTTC.

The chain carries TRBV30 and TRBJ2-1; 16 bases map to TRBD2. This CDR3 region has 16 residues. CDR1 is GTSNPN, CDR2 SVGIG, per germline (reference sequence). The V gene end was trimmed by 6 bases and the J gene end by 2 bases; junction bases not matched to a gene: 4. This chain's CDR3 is CACGTSGRGPYNEQFF. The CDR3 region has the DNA TGTGCCTGCGGGACTAGCGGGAGGGGGCCCTACAATGAGCAGTTCTTC. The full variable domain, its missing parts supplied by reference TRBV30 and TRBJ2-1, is SQTIHQWPATLVQPVGSPLSLECTVEGTSNPNLYWYRQAAGRGLQLLFYSVGIGQISSEVPQNLSASRPQDRQFILSSKKLLLSDSGFYLCACGTSGRGPYNEQFFGPGTRLTVL.

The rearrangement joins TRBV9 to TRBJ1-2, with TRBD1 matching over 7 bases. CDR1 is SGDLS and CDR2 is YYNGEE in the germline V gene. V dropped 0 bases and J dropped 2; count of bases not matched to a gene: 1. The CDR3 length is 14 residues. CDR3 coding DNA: TGTGCCAGCAGCGTAGCGACAGGGAACTATGGCTACACCTTC. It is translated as CASSVATGNYGYTF.

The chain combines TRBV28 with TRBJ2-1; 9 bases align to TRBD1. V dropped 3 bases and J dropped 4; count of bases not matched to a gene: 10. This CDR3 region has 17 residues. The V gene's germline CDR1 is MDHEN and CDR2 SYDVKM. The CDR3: CASSLGQGGWSYNEQFF. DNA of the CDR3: TGTGCCAGCAGTTTGGGACAGGGAGGATGGTCATACAATGAGCAGTTCTTC.

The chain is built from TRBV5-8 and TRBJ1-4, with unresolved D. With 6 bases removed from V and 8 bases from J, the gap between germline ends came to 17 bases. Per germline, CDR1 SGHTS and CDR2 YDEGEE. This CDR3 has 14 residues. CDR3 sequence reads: CASTSVQVTEKLFF. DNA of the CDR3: TGTGCCAGCACCTCGGTCCAGGTTACCGAAAAACTGTTTTTT.

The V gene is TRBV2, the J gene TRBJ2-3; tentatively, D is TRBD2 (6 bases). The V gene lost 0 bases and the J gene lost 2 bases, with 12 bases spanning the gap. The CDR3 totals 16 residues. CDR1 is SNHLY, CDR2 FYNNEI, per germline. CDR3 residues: CASSEAGEVYTDTQYF. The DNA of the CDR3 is TGTGCCAGCAGTGAAGCCGGGGAGGTCTACACAGATACGCAGTATTTT.

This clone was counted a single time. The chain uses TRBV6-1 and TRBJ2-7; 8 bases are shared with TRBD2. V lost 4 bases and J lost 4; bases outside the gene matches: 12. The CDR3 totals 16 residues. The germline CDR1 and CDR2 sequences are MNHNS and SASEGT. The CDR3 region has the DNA TGTGCCAGCAGTGCCCCCGGGACTAGGGGAAGATACGAGCAGTACTTC. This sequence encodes CASSAPGTRGRYEQYF.

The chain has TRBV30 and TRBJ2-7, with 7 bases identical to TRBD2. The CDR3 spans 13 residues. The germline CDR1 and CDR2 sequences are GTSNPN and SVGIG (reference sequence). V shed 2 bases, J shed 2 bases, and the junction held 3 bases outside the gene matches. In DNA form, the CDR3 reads TGTGCCTGGAGTCGGGGGGATCCCTACGAGCAGTACTTC. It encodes CAWSRGDPYEQYF.

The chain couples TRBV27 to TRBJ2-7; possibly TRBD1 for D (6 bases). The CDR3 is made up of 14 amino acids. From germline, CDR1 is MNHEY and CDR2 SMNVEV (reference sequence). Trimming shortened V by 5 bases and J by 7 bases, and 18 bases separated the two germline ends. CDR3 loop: CASSPGVPYVEQYF. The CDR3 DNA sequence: TGTGCCAGCAGTCCAGGGGTCCCCTACGTGGAGCAGTACTTC.